What follows describes a single TCR beta chain. The antigen remains undetermined. The assay was immunoSEQ multiplex PCR, and TCRdb's table has in-frame clones only and misses some. The sample holds some 170,000 clones, 90% to 95% seen once. This entry is derived from a study of T cell responses to AZD1222 COVID-19 vaccine. Findings of the study overall: AZD1222 recipients seropositive at baseline numbered only six. Spike as a whole was targeted by vaccine-associated CD4 TCRs, dominant at 160-218 and 743-854.

The receptor was derived from an adult who received the MenACWY meningococcal vaccine as a control. The material sequenced was peripheral blood, taken 28 days after the second dose of the MenACWY control vaccine.

The CDR3 loop is CASSPTGTGREKLFF. The CDR3 DNA reads as TGTGCCAGCTCACCCACCGGGACAGGGCGTGAAAAACTGTTTTTT. The V gene is TRBV18, the J gene TRBJ1-4; 9 bases line up with TRBD1. Per germline, CDR1 KGHSH and CDR2 LQKENI. The CDR3 sequence is 15 residues long. V was clipped by 3 bases and J by 7 bases; unmatched bases: 6.